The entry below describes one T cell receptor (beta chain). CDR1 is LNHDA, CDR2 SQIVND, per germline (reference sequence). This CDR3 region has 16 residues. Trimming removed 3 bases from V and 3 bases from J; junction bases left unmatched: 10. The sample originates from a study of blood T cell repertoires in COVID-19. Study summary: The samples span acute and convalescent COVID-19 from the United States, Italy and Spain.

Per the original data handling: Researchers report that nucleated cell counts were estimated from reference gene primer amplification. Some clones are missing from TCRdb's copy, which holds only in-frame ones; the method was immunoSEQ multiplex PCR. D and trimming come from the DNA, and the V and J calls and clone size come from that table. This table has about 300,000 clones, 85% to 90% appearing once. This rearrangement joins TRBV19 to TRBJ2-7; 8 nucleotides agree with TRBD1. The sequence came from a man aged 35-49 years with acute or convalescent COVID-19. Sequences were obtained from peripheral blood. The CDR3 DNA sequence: TGTGCCAGTAGTATCGGACAGGGTTGGGACATCTACGAGCAGTACTTC. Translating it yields CASSIGQGWDIYEQYF.